This is a list of T cell receptor beta chains from one sample in a study of vaccination effects on CD4 cells after COVID-19. Method: immunoSEQ multiplex PCR; TCRdb's copy keeps in-frame clones and lacks some. The data hold 20,000 to 30,000 clones, with roughly 80% observed a single time. These TCRs' antigens remain unknown. The specimen comprised CD4+ T cells from PBMCs cultured with SARS-CoV-2 spike peptides, sampled after COVID-19 vaccination. These receptors were obtained from a human donor who received a COVID-19 vaccine. Each CDR3 is given with its conserved first and last residue. A D gene is named only where the DNA matches it firmly. Expanded clones are given a class, and other clones once, few, many or no size at all.

J,size,D,V,CDR3,DNA
TRBJ1-3,few,TRBD1,TRBV11-2,CASSPTHRGLGNTIYF,TGTGCCAGCAGCCCGACCCACAGGGGGCTCGGGAACACCATATATTTT
TRBJ2-2,-,TRBD2,TRBV4-2,CASSQSYTRGRPHLRNTGELFF,TGTGCCAGCAGCCAAAGTTACACCCGCGGGAGGCCCCACTTGAGAAACACCGGGGAGCTGTTTTTT
TRBJ1-1,few,TRBD1,TRBV20-1,CSARPTGEAFF,TGCAGTGCTAGGCCGACAGGGGAAGCTTTCTTT
TRBJ1-2,-,TRBD1,TRBV18,CASSPTRGSQGGNYGYTF,TGTGCCAGCTCACCAACGAGGGGATCACAGGGGGGAAACTATGGCTACACCTTC
TRBJ2-5,-,-,TRBV6-6,CASSSSVETQYF,TGTGCCAGCAGCTCCTCGGTGGAGACCCAGTACTTC
TRBJ2-3,-,TRBD2,TRBV12-5,CASGLVSGTSGTNTQYF,TGTGCTAGTGGTTTGGTATCCGGGACTAGCGGGACCAATACGCAGTATTTT
TRBJ2-5,-,-,TRBV18,CASSPPNVQETQYF,TGTGCCAGCTCACCACCCAACGTCCAAGAGACCCAGTACTTC
TRBJ2-2,-,-,TRBV5-1,CASSLEFTANTGELFF,TGCGCCAGCAGCTTGGAGTTTACAGCGAACACCGGGGAGCTGTTTTTT
TRBJ2-1,-,-,TRBV6-1,CASSEPWGAGPYNEQFF,TGTGCCAGCAGTGAACCCTGGGGGGCAGGTCCCTACAATGAGCAGTTCTTC
TRBJ1-6,once,TRBD1,TRBV6-4,CASSDSTGVHSPLHF,TGTGCCAGCAGTGACTCGACAGGGGTTCATTCACCCCTCCACTTT
TRBJ2-3,once,-,TRBV11-2,CASGTGYSTDTQYF,TGTGCCAGCGGAACAGGCTATAGCACAGATACGCAGTATTTT
TRBJ1-1,few,-,TRBV18,CASSPQVMNTEAFF,TGTGCCAGCTCACCACAGGTTATGAACACTGAAGCTTTCTTT
TRBJ1-2,once,-,TRBV19,CASSIDSGPYGYTF,TGTGCCAGTAGTATCGATTCGGGACCCTATGGCTACACCTTC
TRBJ2-2,-,-,TRBV29-1,CSVSRDTNTGELFF,TGCAGCGTTTCCCGGGACACGAACACCGGGGAGCTGTTTTTT
TRBJ2-1,-,TRBD2,TRBV27,CASGRAGGSNEQFF,TGTGCCAGCGGTAGGGCGGGAGGGAGCAATGAGCAGTTCTTC
TRBJ1-3,few,-,TRBV7-9,CASSLAFTPGAGNTIYF,TGTGCCAGCAGCTTAGCCTTCACCCCAGGGGCTGGAAACACCATATATTTT
TRBJ2-7,-,-,TRBV6-5,CASRGSAALEGEQYF,TGTGCCAGCAGAGGGTCCGCGGCCCTCGAAGGCGAGCAGTACTTC
TRBJ2-2,-,-,TRBV13,CASSLSWVGELFF,TGTGCCAGCAGCTTATCATGGGTCGGGGAGCTGTTTTTT
TRBJ2-3,-,TRBD1,TRBV5-4,CASIRDRQPDTQYF,TGTGCCAGCATCAGGGACAGACAGCCGGATACGCAGTATTTT
TRBJ2-5,-,TRBD1,TRBV5-4,CASSFDRAETQYF,TGTGCCAGCAGCTTCGACAGGGCGGAGACCCAGTACTTC
TRBJ2-3,-,-,TRBV6-5,CASSYGMADTQYF,TGTGCCAGCAGTTACGGGATGGCAGATACGCAGTATTTT
TRBJ2-7,-,TRBD2,TRBV5-4,CASSREGRGADYEQYF,TGTGCCAGCAGCCGGGAGGGGCGGGGGGCGGACTACGAGCAGTACTTC
TRBJ1-1,-,-,TRBV7-9,CASSLSQKNTEAFF,TGTGCCAGCAGCTTATCACAGAAGAACACTGAAGCTTTCTTT
TRBJ2-3,-,TRBD2,TRBV28,CASSSLAGNPDTQYF,TGTGCCAGCAGTTCACTAGCGGGAAACCCAGATACGCAGTATTTT
TRBJ2-4,-,-,TRBV12-3/TRBV12-4,CASSLSQTFGPYF,TGTGCCAGCAGTTTATCCCAGACATTCGGTCCGTACTTC
TRBJ1-2,-,TRBD1,TRBV6-5,CASSSGQGNGVGYTF,TGTGCCAGCAGTAGCGGACAGGGGAACGGTGTCGGCTACACCTTC
TRBJ1-2,-,TRBD1,TRBV3-1/TRBV3-2,CASSQGDRGITF,TGTGCCAGCAGCCAGGGGGACAGGGGCATCACCTTC
TRBJ2-3,-,TRBD2,TRBV4-1,CASSNDPGTSGRTQYF,TGCGCCAGCAGCAACGACCCCGGGACTAGCGGTCGTACGCAGTATTTT
TRBJ2-1,-,TRBD2,TRBV4-1,CASSQFSGSLSYNEQFF,TGCGCCAGCAGCCAATTTAGCGGGAGCCTCTCTTACAATGAGCAGTTCTTC
TRBJ1-1,once,TRBD1,TRBV6-5,CASSSVTGAAEAFF,TGTGCCAGCAGTTCCGTGACAGGGGCCGCTGAAGCTTTCTTT
TRBJ1-2,large,TRBD1,TRBV19,CASSMRTGGLGNGYTF,TGTGCCAGTAGTATGCGGACAGGTGGGCTCGGGAACGGCTACACCTTC
TRBJ1-6,-,-,TRBV27,CASSLSMAGSSYNSPLHF,TGTGCCAGCAGTTTATCGATGGCAGGTTCTTCCTATAATTCACCCCTCCACTTT
TRBJ1-1,-,TRBD1,TRBV30,CALRGQGNTEAFF,TGTGCCCTAAGGGGGCAGGGGAACACTGAAGCTTTCTTT
TRBJ2-3,-,-,TRBV5-5,CASSAGILDTQYF,TGTGCCAGCAGCGCAGGAATTCTAGATACGCAGTATTTT
TRBJ1-6,-,-,TRBV6-2/TRBV6-3,CASSYLSQGENSPLHF,TGTGCCAGCAGTTACCTTTCGCAGGGAGAGAATTCACCCCTCCACTTT